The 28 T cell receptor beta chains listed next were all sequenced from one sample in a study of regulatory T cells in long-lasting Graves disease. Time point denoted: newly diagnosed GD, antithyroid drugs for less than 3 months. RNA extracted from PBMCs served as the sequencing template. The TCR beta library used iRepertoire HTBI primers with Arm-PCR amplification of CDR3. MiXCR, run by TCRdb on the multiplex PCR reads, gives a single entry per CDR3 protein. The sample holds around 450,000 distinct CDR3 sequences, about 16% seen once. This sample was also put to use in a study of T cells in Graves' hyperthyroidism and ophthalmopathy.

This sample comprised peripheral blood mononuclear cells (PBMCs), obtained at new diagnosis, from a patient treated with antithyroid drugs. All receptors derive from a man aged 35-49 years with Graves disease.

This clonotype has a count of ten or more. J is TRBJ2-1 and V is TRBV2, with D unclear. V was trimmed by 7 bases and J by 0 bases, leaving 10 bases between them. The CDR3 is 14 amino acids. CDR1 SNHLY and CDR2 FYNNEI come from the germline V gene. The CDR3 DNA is TGTGCCAGCATAGTCCAACGCTCCTACAATGAGCAGTTCTTC. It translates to CASIVQRSYNEQFF.

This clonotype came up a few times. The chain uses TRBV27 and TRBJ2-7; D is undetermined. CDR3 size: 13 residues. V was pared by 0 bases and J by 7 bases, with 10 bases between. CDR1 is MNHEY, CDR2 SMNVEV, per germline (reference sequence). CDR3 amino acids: CASSLSSYWEQYF. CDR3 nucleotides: TGTGCCAGCAGTTTATCCTCGTACTGGGAGCAGTACTTC.

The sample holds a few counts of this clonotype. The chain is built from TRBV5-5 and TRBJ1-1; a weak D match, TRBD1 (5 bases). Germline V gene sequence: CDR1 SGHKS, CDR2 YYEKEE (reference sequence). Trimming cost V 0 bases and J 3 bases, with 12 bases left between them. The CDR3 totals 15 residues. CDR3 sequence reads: CASSLDQGRHTEAFF. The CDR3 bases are TGTGCCAGCAGCTTGGACCAGGGTAGGCACACTGAAGCTTTCTTT. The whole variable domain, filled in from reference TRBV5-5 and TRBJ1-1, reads DAGVTQSPTHLIKTRGQQVTLRCSPISGHKSVSWYQQVLGQGPQFIFQYYEKEERGRGNFPDRFSARQFPNYSSELNVNALLLGDSALYLCASSLDQGRHTEAFFGQGTRLTVV.

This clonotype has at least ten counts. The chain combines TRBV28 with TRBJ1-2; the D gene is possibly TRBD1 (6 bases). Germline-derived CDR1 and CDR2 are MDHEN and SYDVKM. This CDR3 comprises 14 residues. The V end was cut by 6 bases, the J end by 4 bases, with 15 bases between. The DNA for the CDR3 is TGTGCCAGCAGACGAGGAGGACAGTCCTATGGCTACACCTTC. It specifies CASRRGGQSYGYTF.

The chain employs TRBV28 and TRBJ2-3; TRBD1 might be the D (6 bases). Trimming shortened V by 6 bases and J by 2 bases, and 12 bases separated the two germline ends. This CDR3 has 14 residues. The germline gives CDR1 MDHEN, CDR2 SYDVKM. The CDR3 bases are TGTGCCAGCAGCGCAGGACAGATCACAGATACGCAGTATTTT. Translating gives CASSAGQITDTQYF.

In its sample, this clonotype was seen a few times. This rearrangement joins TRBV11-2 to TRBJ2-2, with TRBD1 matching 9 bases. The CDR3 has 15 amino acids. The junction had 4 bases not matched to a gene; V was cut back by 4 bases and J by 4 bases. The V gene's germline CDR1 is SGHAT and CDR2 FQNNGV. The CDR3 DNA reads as TGTGCCAGCAGCTCGGACAGGGGTCCCACCGGGGAGCTGTTTTTT. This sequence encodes CASSSDRGPTGELFF.

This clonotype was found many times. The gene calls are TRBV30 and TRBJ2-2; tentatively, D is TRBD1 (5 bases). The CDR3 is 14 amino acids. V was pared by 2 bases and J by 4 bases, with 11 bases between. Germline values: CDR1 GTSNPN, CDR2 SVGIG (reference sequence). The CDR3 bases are TGTGCCTGGAGTCCAGGACATTTCACCGGGGAGCTGTTTTTT. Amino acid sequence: CAWSPGHFTGELFF.

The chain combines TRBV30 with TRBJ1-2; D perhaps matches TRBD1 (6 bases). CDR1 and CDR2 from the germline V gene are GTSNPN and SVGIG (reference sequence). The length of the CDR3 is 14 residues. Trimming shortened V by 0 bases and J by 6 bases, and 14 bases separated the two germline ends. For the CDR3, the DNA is TGTGCCTGGAGTGTACAGGGAAGGGAGAATGGCTACACCTTC. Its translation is CAWSVQGRENGYTF.

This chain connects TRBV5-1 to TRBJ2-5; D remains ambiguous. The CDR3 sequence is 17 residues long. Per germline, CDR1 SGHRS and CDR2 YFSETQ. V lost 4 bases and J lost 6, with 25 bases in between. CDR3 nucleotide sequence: TGCGCCAGCAGCCCCGGTGTCCTTGGATACGAGAAACAGACCCAGTACTTC. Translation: CASSPGVLGYEKQTQYF.

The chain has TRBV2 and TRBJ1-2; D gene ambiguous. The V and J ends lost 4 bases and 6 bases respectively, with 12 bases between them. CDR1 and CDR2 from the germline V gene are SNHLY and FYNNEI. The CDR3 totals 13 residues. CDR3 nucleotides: TGTGCCAGCAGTGTAACTCCTGGGGATGGCTACACCTTC. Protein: CASSVTPGDGYTF.

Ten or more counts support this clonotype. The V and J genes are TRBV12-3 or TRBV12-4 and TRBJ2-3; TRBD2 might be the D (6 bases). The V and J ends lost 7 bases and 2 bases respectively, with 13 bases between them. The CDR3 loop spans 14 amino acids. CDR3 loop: CASTRRRDTDTQYF. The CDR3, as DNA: TGTGCCAGCACTCGACGGAGGGACACAGATACGCAGTATTTT.

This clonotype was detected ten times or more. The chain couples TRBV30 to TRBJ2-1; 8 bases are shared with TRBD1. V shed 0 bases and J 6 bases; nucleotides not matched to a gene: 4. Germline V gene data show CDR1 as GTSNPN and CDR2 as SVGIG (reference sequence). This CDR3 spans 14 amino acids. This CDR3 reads CAWSVRTGFNEQFF. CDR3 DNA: TGTGCCTGGAGTGTAAGGACAGGGTTCAATGAGCAGTTCTTC.

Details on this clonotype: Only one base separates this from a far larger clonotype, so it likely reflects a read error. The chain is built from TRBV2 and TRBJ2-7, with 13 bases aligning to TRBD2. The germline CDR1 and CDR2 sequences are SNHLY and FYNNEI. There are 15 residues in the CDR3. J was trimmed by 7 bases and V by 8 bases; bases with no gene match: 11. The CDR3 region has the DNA TGTGCCAGCCAAACTAGCGGGAGGGCCTGGGATGAGCAGTACTTC. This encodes CASQTSGRAWDEQYF.

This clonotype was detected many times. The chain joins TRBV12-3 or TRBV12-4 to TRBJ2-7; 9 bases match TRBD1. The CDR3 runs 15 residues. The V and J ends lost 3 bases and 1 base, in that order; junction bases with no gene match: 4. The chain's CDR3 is CASSFLGQGSYEQYF. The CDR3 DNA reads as TGTGCCAGCAGTTTTTTGGGACAGGGTTCCTACGAGCAGTACTTC.

CDR3 in DNA: TGTGCCAGGCCACCTGGGGCGCATCCCTACGAGCAGTACTTC. Amino acid sequence: CARPPGAHPYEQYF. This chain connects TRBV19 to TRBJ2-7, with a weak D call TRBD1 (5 bases). The CDR3 spans 14 residues. V dropped 9 bases and J dropped 2 bases, with 17 bases sitting between them. Germline V lookup: CDR1 LNHDA, CDR2 SQIVND (reference sequence).

The CDR3 DNA reads TGTGCCGAAAGACAGGGCGCGAACACCGGGGAGCTGTTTTTT. It specifies CAERQGANTGELFF. This rearrangement joins TRBV5-4 to TRBJ2-2; 7 bases agree with TRBD1. V was clipped by 10 bases and J by 0 bases; unmatched bases: 6. This CDR3 region has 14 residues. Germline CDR1 SGHNT, CDR2 YYREEE (reference sequence).

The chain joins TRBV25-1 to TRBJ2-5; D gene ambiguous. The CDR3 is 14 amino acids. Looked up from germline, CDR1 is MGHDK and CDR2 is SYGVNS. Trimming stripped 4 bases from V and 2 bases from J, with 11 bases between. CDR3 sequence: CASSGIGPQETQYF. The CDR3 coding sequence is TGTGCCAGCAGTGGTATAGGACCTCAAGAGACCCAGTACTTC.

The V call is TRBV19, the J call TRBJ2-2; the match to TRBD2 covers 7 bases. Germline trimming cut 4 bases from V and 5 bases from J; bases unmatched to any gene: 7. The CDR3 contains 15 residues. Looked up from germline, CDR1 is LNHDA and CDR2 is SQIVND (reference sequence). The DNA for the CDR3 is TGTGCCAGTAGTAATGGCGGGGGATGGACCGGGGAGCTGTTTTTT. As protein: CASSNGGGWTGELFF.

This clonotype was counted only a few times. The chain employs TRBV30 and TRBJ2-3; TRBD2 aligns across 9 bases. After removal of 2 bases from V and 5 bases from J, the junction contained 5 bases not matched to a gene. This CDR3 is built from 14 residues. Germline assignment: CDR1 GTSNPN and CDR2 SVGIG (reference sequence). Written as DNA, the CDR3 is TGTGCCTGGAGTAAGGGACTAGCAGGAGATACGCAGTATTTT. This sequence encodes CAWSKGLAGDTQYF. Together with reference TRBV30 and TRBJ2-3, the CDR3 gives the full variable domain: SQTIHQWPATLVQPVGSPLSLECTVEGTSNPNLYWYRQAAGRGLQLLFYSVGIGQISSEVPQNLSASRPQDRQFILSSKKLLLSDSGFYLCAWSKGLAGDTQYFGPGTRLTVL.

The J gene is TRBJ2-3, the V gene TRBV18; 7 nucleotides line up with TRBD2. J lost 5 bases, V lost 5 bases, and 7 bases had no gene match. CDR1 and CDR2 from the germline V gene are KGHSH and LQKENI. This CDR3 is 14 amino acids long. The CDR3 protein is CASSSSGIVDTQYF. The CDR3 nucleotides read TGTGCCAGCTCATCCAGCGGGATAGTAGATACGCAGTATTTT.

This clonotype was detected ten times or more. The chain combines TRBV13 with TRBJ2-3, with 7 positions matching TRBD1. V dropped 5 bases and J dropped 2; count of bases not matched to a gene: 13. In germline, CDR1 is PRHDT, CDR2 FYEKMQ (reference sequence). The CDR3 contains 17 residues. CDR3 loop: CASSNKYRGWDTDTQYF. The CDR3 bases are TGTGCCAGCAGCAACAAATACAGGGGATGGGACACAGATACGCAGTATTTT.

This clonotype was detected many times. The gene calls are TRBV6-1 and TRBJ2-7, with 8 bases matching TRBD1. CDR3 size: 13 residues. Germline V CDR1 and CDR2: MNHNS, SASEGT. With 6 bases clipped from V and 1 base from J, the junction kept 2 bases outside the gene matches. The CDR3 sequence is CASRGQESYEQYF. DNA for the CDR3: TGTGCCAGCAGGGGACAGGAATCCTACGAGCAGTACTTC.

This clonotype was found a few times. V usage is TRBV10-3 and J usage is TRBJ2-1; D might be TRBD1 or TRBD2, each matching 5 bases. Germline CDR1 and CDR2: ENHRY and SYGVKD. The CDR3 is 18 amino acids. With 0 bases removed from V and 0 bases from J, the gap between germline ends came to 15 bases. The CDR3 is CAISESRGPRDSYNEQFF. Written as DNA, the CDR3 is TGTGCCATCAGTGAGTCTCGGGGCCCCCGCGACTCCTACAATGAGCAGTTCTTC.

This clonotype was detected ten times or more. The CDR3 DNA reads TGTGCCCTAGCCGGAAGCACAGATACGCAGTATTTT. Translating it yields CALAGSTDTQYF. The chain recombines TRBV28 with TRBJ2-3; D perhaps matches TRBD2 (5 bases). Germline V lookup: CDR1 MDHEN, CDR2 SYDVKM. This CDR3 has 12 residues. V lost 11 bases and J 0 bases, leaving 9 bases between the germline ends.

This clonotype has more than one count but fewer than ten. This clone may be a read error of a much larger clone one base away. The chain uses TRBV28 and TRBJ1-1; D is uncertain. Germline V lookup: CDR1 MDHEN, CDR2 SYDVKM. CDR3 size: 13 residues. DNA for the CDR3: TGTGCCGGCAGCAACTCGGGGTACACTGAAGCTTTCTTT. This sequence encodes CAGSNSGYTEAFF. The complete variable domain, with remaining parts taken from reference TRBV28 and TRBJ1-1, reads DVKVTQSSRYLVKRTGEKVFLECVQDMDHENMFWYRQDPGLGLRLIYFSYDVKMKEKGDIPEGYSVSREKKERFSLILESASTNQTSMYLCAGSNSGYTEAFFGQGTRLTVV.

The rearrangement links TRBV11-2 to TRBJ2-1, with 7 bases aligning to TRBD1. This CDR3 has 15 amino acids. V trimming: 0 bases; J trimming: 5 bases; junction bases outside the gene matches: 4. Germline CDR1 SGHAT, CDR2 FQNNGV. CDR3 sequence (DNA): TGTGCCAGCAGCTTAGAGGGGACAGCAGACAATGAGCAGTTCTTC. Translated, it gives CASSLEGTADNEQFF.

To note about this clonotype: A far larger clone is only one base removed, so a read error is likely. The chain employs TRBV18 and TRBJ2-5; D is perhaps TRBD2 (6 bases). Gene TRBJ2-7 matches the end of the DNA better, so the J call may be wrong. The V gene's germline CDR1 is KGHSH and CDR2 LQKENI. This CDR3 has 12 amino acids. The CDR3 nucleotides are TGTGCCAGCTCAGCTAGCGCCGACGAGCAGTACTTC. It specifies CASSASADEQYF.

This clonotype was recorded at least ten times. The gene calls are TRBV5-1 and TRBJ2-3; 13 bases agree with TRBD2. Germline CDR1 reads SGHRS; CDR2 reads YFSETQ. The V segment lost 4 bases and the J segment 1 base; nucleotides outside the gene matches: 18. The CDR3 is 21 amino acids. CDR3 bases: TGCGCCAGCAGCCCTACGCCCCCGGGACTAGCGGGATCTTTTCGCACAGATACGCAGTATTTT. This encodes CASSPTPPGLAGSFRTDTQYF.